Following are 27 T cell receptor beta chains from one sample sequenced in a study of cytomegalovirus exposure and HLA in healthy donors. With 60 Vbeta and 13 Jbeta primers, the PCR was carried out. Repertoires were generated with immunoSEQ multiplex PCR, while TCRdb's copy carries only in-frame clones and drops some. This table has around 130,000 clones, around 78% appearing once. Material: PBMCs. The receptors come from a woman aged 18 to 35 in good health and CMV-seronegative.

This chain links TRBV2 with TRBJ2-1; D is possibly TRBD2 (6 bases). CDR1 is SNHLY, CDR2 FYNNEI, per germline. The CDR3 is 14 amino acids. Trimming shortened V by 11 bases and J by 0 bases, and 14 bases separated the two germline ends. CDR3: CAAGGTSSYNEQFF. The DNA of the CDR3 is TGTGCCGCGGGCGGGACCAGCTCCTACAATGAGCAGTTCTTC.

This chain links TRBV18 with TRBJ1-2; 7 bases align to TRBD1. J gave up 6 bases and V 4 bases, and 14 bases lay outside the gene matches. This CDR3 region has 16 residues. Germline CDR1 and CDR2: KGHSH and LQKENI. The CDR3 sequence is CASSQPVRGLSDGYTF. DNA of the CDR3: TGTGCCAGCTCACAACCCGTAAGGGGGCTGAGCGATGGCTACACCTTC. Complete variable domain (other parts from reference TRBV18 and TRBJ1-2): NAGVMQNPRHLVRRRGQEARLRCSPMKGHSHVYWYRQLPEEGLKFMVYLQKENIIDESGMPKERFSAEFPKEGPSILRIQQVVRGDSAAYFCASSQPVRGLSDGYTFGSGTRLTVV.

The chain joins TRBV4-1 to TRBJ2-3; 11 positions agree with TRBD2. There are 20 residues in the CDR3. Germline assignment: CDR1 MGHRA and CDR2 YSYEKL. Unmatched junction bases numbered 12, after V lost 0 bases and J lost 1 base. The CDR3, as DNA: TGCGCCAGCAGCCAAGATGGGAGGGTAGCGGGAGGGCCGGGCACAGATACGCAGTATTTT. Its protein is CASSQDGRVAGGPGTDTQYF.

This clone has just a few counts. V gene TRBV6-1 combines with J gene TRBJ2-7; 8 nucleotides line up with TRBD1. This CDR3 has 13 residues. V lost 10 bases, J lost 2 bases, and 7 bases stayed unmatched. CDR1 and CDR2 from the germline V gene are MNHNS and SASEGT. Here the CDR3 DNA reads TGTGCCACTGGACAGGGTGTTGCCTACGAGCAGTACTTC. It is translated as CATGQGVAYEQYF.

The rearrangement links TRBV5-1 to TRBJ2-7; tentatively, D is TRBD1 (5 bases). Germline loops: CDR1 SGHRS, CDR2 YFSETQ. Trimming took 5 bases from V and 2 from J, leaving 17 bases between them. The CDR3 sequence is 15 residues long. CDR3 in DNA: TGCGCCAGCAGGATATGGGGCGTGGGTACCTACGAGCAGTACTTC. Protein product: CASRIWGVGTYEQYF.

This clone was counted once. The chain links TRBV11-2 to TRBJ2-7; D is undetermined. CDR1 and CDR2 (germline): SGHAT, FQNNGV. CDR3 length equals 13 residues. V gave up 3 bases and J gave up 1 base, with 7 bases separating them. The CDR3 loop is CASSFSPSYEQYF. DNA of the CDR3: TGTGCCAGCAGCTTTTCCCCTTCCTACGAGCAGTACTTC.

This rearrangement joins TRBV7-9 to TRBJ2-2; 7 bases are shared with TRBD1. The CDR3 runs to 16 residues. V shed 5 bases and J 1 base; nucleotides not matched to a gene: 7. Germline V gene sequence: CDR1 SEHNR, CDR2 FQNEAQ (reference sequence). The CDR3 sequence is CASSPRGTLNTGELFF. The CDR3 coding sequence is TGTGCCAGCAGCCCCAGGGGGACCCTGAACACCGGGGAGCTGTTTTTT.

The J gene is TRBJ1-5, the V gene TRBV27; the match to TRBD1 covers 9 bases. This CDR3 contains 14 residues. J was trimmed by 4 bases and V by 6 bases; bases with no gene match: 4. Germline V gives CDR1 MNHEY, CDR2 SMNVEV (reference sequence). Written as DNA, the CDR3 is TGTGCCAGCAGCCGGGGACAGGGAAATCAGCCCCAGCATTTT. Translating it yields CASSRGQGNQPQHF.

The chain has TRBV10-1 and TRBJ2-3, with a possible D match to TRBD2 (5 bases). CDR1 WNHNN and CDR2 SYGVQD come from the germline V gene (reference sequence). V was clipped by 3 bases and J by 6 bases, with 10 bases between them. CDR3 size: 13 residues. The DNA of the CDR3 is TGCGCCAGCAGTGATGAGGGTGAGGATACGCAGTATTTT. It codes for CASSDEGEDTQYF.

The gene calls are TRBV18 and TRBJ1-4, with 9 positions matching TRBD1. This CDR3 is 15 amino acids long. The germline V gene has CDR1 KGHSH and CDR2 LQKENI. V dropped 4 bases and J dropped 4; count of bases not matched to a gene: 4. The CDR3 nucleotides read TGTGCCAGCTCACGTACAGGGGGCGTTAATGAAAAACTGTTTTTT. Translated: CASSRTGGVNEKLFF. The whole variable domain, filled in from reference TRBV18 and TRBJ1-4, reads NAGVMQNPRHLVRRRGQEARLRCSPMKGHSHVYWYRQLPEEGLKFMVYLQKENIIDESGMPKERFSAEFPKEGPSILRIQQVVRGDSAAYFCASSRTGGVNEKLFFGSGTQLSVL.

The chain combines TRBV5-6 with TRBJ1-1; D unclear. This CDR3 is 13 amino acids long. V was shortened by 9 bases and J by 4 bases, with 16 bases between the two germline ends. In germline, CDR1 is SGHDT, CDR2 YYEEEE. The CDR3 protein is CATSRVISTEAFF. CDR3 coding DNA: TGTGCCACCTCTCGGGTCATCTCCACTGAAGCTTTCTTT. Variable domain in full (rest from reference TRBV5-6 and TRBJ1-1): DAGVTQSPTHLIKTRGQQVTLRCSPKSGHDTVSWYQQALGQGPQFIFQYYEEEERQRGNFPDRFSGHQFPNYSSELNVNALLLGDSALYLCATSRVISTEAFFGQGTRLTVV.

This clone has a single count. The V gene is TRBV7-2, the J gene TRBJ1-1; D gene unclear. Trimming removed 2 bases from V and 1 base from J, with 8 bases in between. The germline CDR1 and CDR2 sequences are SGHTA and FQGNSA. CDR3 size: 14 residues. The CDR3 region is CASSLWAGNTEAFF. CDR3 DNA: TGTGCCAGCAGCTTATGGGCGGGGAACACTGAAGCTTTCTTT.

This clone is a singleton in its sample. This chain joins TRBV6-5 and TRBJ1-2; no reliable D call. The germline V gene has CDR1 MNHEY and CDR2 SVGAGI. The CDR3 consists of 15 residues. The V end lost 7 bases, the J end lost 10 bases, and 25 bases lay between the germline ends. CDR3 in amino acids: CASNTPHGPGGAYTF. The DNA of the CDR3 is TGTGCCAGCAACACCCCCCACGGTCCCGGAGGTGCCTACACCTTC.

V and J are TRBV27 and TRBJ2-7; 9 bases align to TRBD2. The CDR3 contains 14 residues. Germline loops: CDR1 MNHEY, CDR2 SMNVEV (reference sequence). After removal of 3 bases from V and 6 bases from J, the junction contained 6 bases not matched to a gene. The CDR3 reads CASSFDLAGTEQYF. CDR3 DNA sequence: TGTGCCAGCAGTTTTGATCTAGCGGGAACCGAGCAGTACTTC.

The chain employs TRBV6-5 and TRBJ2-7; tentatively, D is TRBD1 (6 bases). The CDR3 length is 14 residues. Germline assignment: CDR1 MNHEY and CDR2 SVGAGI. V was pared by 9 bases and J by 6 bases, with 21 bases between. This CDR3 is CASHPGGLRVEQYF. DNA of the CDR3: TGTGCCAGTCATCCTGGGGGCCTGCGGGTCGAGCAGTACTTC.

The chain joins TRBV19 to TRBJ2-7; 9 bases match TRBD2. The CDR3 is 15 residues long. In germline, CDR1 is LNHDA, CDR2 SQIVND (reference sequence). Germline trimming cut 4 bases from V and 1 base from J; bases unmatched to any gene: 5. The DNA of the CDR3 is TGTGCCAGTAGTAGCTTAGCGGGAGCTTCCTACGAGCAGTACTTC. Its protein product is CASSSLAGASYEQYF.

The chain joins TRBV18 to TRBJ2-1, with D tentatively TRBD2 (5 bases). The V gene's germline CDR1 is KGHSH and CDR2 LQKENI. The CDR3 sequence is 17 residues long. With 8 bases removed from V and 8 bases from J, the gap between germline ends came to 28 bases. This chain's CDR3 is CASKRIVTTFQNDEQFF. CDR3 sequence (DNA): TGTGCCAGCAAACGCATTGTGACTACCTTTCAGAACGATGAGCAGTTCTTC.

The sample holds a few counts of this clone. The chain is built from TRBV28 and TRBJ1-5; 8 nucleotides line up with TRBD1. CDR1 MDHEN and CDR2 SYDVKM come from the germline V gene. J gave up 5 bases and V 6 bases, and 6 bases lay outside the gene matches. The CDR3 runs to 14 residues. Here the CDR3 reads CASRKTGGYQPQHF. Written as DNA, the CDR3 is TGTGCCAGCAGGAAAACAGGGGGTTATCAGCCCCAGCATTTT.

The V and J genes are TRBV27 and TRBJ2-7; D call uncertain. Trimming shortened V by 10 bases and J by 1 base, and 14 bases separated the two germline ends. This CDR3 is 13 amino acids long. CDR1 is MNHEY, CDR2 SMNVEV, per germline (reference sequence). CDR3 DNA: TGTGCCACTCGGGTTCTAGGATCCTACGAGCAGTACTTC. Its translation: CATRVLGSYEQYF.

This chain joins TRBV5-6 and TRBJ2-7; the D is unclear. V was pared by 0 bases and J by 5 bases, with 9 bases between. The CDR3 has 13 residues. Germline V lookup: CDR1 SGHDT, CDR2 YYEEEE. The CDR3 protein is CASSLALLDEQYF. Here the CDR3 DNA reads TGTGCCAGCAGCTTGGCCCTACTGGACGAGCAGTACTTC.

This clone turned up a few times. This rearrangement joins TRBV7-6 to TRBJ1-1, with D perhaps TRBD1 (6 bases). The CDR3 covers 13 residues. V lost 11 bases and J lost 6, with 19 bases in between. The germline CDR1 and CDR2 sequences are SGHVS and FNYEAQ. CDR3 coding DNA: TGTGCCTCGGGGCCTTGGGACAACCCTGAAGCTTTCTTT. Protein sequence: CASGPWDNPEAFF.

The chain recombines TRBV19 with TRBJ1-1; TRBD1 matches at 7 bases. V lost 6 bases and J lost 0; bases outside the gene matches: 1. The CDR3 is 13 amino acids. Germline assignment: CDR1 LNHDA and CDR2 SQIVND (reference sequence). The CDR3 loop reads CASRDRMNTEAFF. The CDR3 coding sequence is TGTGCCAGTAGGGACAGGATGAACACTGAAGCTTTCTTT. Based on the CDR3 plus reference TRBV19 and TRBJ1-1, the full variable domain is DGGITQSPKYLFRKEGQNVTLSCEQNLNHDAMYWYRQDPGQGLRLIYYSQIVNDFQKGDIAEGYSVSREKKESFPLTVTSAQKNPTAFYLCASRDRMNTEAFFGQGTRLTVV.

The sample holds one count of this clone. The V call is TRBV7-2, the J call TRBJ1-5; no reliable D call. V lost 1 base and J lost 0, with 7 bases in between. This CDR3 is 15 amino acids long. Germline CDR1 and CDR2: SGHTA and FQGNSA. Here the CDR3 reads CASSLGQYSNQPQHF. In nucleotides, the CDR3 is TGTGCCAGCAGCTTAGGGCAGTATAGCAATCAGCCCCAGCATTTT. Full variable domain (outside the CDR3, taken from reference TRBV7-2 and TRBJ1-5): GAGVSQSPSNKVTEKGKDVELRCDPISGHTALYWYRQSLGQGLEFLIYFQGNSAPDKSGLPSDRFSAERTGGSVSTLTIQRTQQEDSAVYLCASSLGQYSNQPQHFGDGTRLSIL.

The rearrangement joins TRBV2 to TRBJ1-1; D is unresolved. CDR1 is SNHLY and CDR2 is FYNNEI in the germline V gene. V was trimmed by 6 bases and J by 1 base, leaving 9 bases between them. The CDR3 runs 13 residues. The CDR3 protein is CASSFPENTEAFF. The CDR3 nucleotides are TGTGCCAGCAGCTTTCCAGAGAACACTGAAGCTTTCTTT.

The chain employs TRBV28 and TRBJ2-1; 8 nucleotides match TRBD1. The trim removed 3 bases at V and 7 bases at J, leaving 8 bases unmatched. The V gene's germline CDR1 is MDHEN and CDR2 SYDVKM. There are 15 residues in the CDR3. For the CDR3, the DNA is TGTGCCAGCAGTTTCCTCGAACAGGGGGTAAATGAGCAGTTCTTC. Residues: CASSFLEQGVNEQFF.

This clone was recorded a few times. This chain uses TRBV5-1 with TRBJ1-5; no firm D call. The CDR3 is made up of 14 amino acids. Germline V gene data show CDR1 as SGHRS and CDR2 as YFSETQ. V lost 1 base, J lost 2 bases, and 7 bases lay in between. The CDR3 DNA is TGCGCCAGCAGCTTGAGTGGAGGCAATCAGCCCCAGCATTTT. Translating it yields CASSLSGGNQPQHF.

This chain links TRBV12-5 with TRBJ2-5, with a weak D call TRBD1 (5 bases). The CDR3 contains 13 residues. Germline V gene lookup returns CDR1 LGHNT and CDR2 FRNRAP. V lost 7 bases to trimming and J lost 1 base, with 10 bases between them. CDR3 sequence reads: CASASDSQETQYF. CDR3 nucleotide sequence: TGTGCTAGTGCCAGCGACAGCCAAGAGACCCAGTACTTC.